Reported below is one T cell receptor beta chain. The data belong to a study of T cell changes during pregnancy in multiple sclerosis. In germline, CDR1 is SGHTA, CDR2 FQGNSA. V dropped 5 bases and J dropped 7; count of bases not matched to a gene: 6. CDR3 length equals 13 residues. Only in-frame clones appear in the TCRdb table, and some are missing; sequencing was by immunoSEQ multiplex PCR. Altogether 40,000 to 60,000 clones are present, over 80% being singletons, with the ten largest covering approximately 0.67%. This receptor was identified in a female donor with multiple sclerosis, enrolled in a pregnancy study. The sequences come from CD4+ T cells from peripheral blood mononuclear cells, collected in the third trimester of pregnancy. The genes are TRBV7-2 and TRBJ2-7; 9 bases align to TRBD1. CDR3 in DNA: TGTGCCAGCAGCGCACAGGGGGCTGGGGAGCAGTACTTC. Translated: CASSAQGAGEQYF.